The rows below give T cell receptor beta chains drawn from one sample of a study of blood T cell repertoires in COVID-19. Some clones are missing from TCRdb's copy, which holds only in-frame ones; the method was immunoSEQ multiplex PCR. This table holds approximately 61,000 clones, roughly 80% found once. The sample consisted of peripheral blood. The receptors were sampled from a woman in her seventies with acute or convalescent COVID-19. The CDR3 runs from the conserved cysteine through the conserved F or W. Fields, in order: CDR3 length, D gene, clone size, J gene, V gene, CDR3 DNA, CDR3 protein. The D gene is left open where the match is weak. Clone size, where shown, is once, few, many, or a class for clones that have expanded.

>17|TRBD2|NA|TRBJ2-7|TRBV28
TGTGCCAGCAGTCTAAAAACTAGACTAGCAAAAAACTACGAGCAGTACTTC
CASSLKTRLAKNYEQYF
>14|NA|NA|TRBJ1-1|TRBV6-2/TRBV6-3
TGTGCCAGCAGTTACTCCGGGGGAGGGACTGAAGCTTTCTTT
CASSYSGGGTEAFF
>13|TRBD1|NA|TRBJ2-7|TRBV7-2
TGTGCCAGCAGCTTAGGGGAGGACAGGGCGAAGTACTTC
CASSLGEDRAKYF
>14|NA|NA|TRBJ1-1|TRBV11-2
TGTGCCAGCAGCTTATCGCGAGGGAACACTGAAGCTTTCTTT
CASSLSRGNTEAFF
>14|TRBD2|NA|TRBJ2-3|TRBV10-3
TGTGCCATTCATAGCGGGGGGGTCCCAGATACGCAGTATTTT
CAIHSGGVPDTQYF
>12|NA|NA|TRBJ2-7|TRBV2
TGTGCCAGCAGTGAACACTCCACCGAGCAGTACTTC
CASSEHSTEQYF
>16|NA|NA|TRBJ1-3|TRBV7-9
TGTGCCAGCAGCCATTCCGGGATTTCCTCTGGAAACACCATATATTTT
CASSHSGISSGNTIYF
>14|TRBD2|NA|TRBJ2-7|TRBV7-2
TGTGCCAGCAGCTTTAGCGGGGATTTCTACGAGCAGTACTTC
CASSFSGDFYEQYF
>16|NA|NA|TRBJ2-5|TRBV5-6
TGTGCCAGCAGCCTGGTGGGCTTGACACTAGGGGAGACCCAGTACTTC
CASSLVGLTLGETQYF
>13|TRBD1|NA|TRBJ1-2|TRBV29-1
TGCAGCGTTAGGGGGCAGGGAGGACGTGGCTACACCTTC
CSVRGQGGRGYTF
>13|NA|few|TRBJ2-7|TRBV5-1
TGCGCCAGCAGCTTGCGAGGATCCTACGAGCAGTACTTC
CASSLRGSYEQYF
>16|TRBD2|NA|TRBJ2-3|TRBV9
TGTGCCAGCAGCGGAAATAGCGGGGGGGCCCTAGATACGCAGTATTTT
CASSGNSGGALDTQYF
>13|NA|NA|TRBJ1-1|TRBV28
TGTGCCAGCAGCTTAGACTGGAACACTGAAGCTTTCTTT
CASSLDWNTEAFF
>13|NA|NA|TRBJ2-5|TRBV9
TGTGCCAGCAGCGTAGCTAGCCAAGAGACCCAGTACTTC
CASSVASQETQYF
>15|TRBD1|NA|TRBJ2-2|TRBV7-9
TGTGCCAGCAGCTTAAGTGGGACAGCCACCGGGGAGCTGTTTTTT
CASSLSGTATGELFF
>15|NA|NA|TRBJ2-7|TRBV27
TGTGCCAGCAGCCGACGACAAGACCCCGCCGGGGGGCAGTACTTC
CASSRRQDPAGGQYF
>15|NA|few|TRBJ2-5|TRBV2
TGTGCCAGCAGCTCCTCCCGGGGAACCCAAGAGACCCAGTACTTC
CASSSSRGTQETQYF